This T cell receptor beta chain was observed in a study of early T cells in non-severe SARS-CoV-2 infection. Study at large: The authors sequenced bulk RNA from unsorted whole blood, leaving chains unpaired.

A note on this clonotype: The antigen is not known.

Study-level results: Anti-spike CD8 responses were favored in VDJdb matching, and private and CD4 specificities were missed.

Germline lookup yields CDR1 SGHDN and CDR2 FVKESK. The CDR3 runs 15 residues. The V and J ends lost 0 bases and 1 base respectively, with 4 bases between them. Individual cDNA molecules were tagged with unique molecular identifiers. TCRdb re-called the 5' RACE reads with MiXCR, one entry per CDR3 protein. Of 30,000 to 40,000 distinct CDR3 sequences in the sample, roughly 7.1% are singletons; the top ten hold about 12%. The sequencing here drew on whole blood, taken at baseline. The TCR originated in an adult who was a healthcare worker with PCR-confirmed SARS-CoV-2 infection or an uninfected control (not recorded which). This chain uses TRBV14 with TRBJ2-6; D is ambiguous. The CDR3 reads CASSQDFSGANVLTF. The CDR3, as DNA: TGTGCCAGCAGCCAAGATTTTTCTGGGGCCAACGTCCTGACTTTC.